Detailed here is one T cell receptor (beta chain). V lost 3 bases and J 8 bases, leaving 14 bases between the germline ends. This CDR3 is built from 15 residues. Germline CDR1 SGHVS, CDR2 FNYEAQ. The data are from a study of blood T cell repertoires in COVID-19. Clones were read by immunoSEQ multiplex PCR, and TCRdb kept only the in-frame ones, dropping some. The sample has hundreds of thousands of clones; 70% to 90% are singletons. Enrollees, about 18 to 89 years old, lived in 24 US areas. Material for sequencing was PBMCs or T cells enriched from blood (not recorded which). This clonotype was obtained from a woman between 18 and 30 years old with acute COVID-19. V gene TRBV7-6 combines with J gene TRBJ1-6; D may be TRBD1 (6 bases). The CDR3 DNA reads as TGTGCCAGCAGCTTGGCTTCCGGGACACATTCACCCCTCCACTTT. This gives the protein CASSLASGTHSPLHF.